This record looks at one T cell receptor (beta chain) sequence and its context. Antigen specificity is unknown. V was pared by 1 base and J by 2 bases, with 12 bases between. In germline, CDR1 is SGHDT, CDR2 YYEEEE. The CDR3 sequence is 15 residues long. This entry belongs to a study of shared clonotypes between healthy human individuals. Findings and limits, study-wide: Clonotypes shared by all four donors outscored non-shared clonotypes in generation probability. Rarefaction exposed incomplete sorted-subset sequencing despite large depth.

Terminally differentiated effector memory CD45RA+ cells were excluded by CCR7 positive selection of CD45RO-negative cells. Each replicate PCR on the sorted subsets used roughly 210 ng DNA (around 30,000 T cell genomes). Profiling relied on immunoSEQ multiplex PCR, and the TCRdb table lists in-frame clones only, not all of them. This sample has around 1,900,000 clones, with just over 90% found just once. The receptor was isolated from a man aged 18 to 29 in good health. Some clones in this sample may be carry-over from other donors' samples. The material sequenced was naive CD8+ T cells from PBMCs. The chain couples TRBV5-6 to TRBJ1-2; TRBD1 might be the D (6 bases). The CDR3 here is CASSLPQGSNYGYTF. The CDR3 nucleotides are TGTGCCAGCAGCTTGCCTCAGGGGTCAAACTATGGCTACACCTTC.